This TCR beta chain was documented in a study of identical twins' blood T cells. TCR cDNA libraries were made from RNA using a previously described, modified protocol. TCRdb fed the 5' RACE reads into MiXCR, producing one record per CDR3 protein. The sample lists a few hundred thousand distinct CDR3 sequences, about 28% occurring once. Germline V gene data show CDR1 as SNHLY and CDR2 as FYNNEI. The CDR3 is made up of 16 amino acids. Trimming cost V 5 bases and J 2 bases; bases outside gene matches: 6. The source is a woman aged 18 to 55 in good health. The source material was PBMCs. The rearrangement links TRBV2 to TRBJ1-6, with 7 bases matching TRBD1. The CDR3 reads CASSQTGVPYNSPLHF. The CDR3 DNA reads TGTGCCAGCAGTCAAACAGGGGTCCCCTATAATTCACCCCTCCACTTT.